What follows describes a single T cell receptor beta chain. The V end was cut by 0 bases, the J end by 8 bases, with 16 bases between. This CDR3 comprises 14 residues. In germline, CDR1 is GTSNPN, CDR2 SVGIG (reference sequence). This sample was taken from a study of shared clonotypes between healthy human individuals. TCRdb's copy holds only in-frame clones and misses some; the assay was immunoSEQ multiplex PCR. The sample lists some 1,900,000 clones; approximately 95% were seen once. Naivety among CD8 cells was defined by CD45RO negativity and positive CCR7 selection, thereby excluding terminally differentiated effector memory CD45RA+ cells.

This TCR came from a man aged 18 to 30 in good health. V usage is TRBV30 and J usage is TRBJ1-2; possible D gene TRBD1, 5 bases. The specimen sequenced was naive CD8+ T cells sorted from blood. CDR3 sequence reads: CAWSVAPSGSGYTF. CDR3 in DNA: TGTGCCTGGAGTGTAGCCCCCTCAGGGAGCGGCTACACCTTC. The variable domain in full, completed from reference TRBV30 and TRBJ1-2, reads SQTIHQWPATLVQPVGSPLSLECTVEGTSNPNLYWYRQAAGRGLQLLFYSVGIGQISSEVPQNLSASRPQDRQFILSSKKLLLSDSGFYLCAWSVAPSGSGYTFGSGTRLTVV.